This T cell receptor (beta chain) was found in a study of T cells in Graves' hyperthyroidism and ophthalmopathy. For the study at large: At initial diagnosis, before any treatment had begun, peripheral blood was obtained.

This clonotype has a count of ten or more. What it binds is not known. The study's findings and limits: Ophthalmopathy was identified by the model a median about 6.8 months ahead of onset.

Amplification yielded TCR beta CDR3 regions, with RNA transcripts as the source. First-round RT-PCR of the TCR CDR3 relied on the HTBI primer set. TCRdb re-analysed the multiplex PCR reads in MiXCR, keeping a single row per CDR3 protein. The sample carries hundreds of thousands of distinct CDR3 sequences, around 14% recorded once. Diagnosing involved the use of clinical symptoms, serum thyroxine and TRAb, thyroid ultrasound and orbital computed tomography. After removal of 4 bases from V and 5 bases from J, the junction contained 8 bases not matched to a gene. Germline CDR1 is MNHEY and CDR2 is SVGEGT. CDR3 size: 14 residues.

Sequencing was carried out using blood. The gene calls are TRBV6-2 or TRBV6-3 and TRBJ2-7; 7 nucleotides line up with TRBD1. The TCR originated in a woman under 30 with Graves' hyperthyroidism. Written as DNA, the CDR3 is TGTGCCAGCAGTTTCAGGGGGTCGAGAAACGAGCAGTACTTC. It codes for CASSFRGSRNEQYF.